The T cell receptor beta chain under discussion was sequenced for a study of T cells in narcolepsy. Profiled with immunoSEQ multiplex PCR; TCRdb holds only in-frame clones, not every one. The sample lists roughly 20,000 clones; under 90% were seen once. The CDR3 covers 16 residues. Trimming at V came to 2 bases and at J to 5 bases, leaving 7 bases not matched to a gene. Per germline, CDR1 LGHNA and CDR2 YSLEER. The chain combines TRBV4-3 with TRBJ2-7; 12 bases align to TRBD1. The source is a human donor in good health. The sample taken for sequencing was memory (CD45RA-) CD4+ T cells from blood. CDR3 protein: CASSQKPGQGADEQYF. The CDR3 nucleotides are TGCGCCAGCAGCCAAAAACCGGGACAGGGGGCTGACGAGCAGTACTTC.